The 21 T cell receptor beta chains below were found in one sample sequenced in a study of cytomegalovirus exposure and HLA in healthy donors. PCR involved 60 Vbeta and 13 Jbeta primers. TCRdb keeps only in-frame clones here, not all; method: immunoSEQ multiplex PCR. Here the sample spans about 120,000 clones, roughly 80% being singletons. Sequencing was done on a sample of PBMCs. These TCRs come from a man aged 30-40 years in good health and CMV-seropositive.

The chain recombines TRBV4-1 with TRBJ2-5, with 7 bases matching TRBD2. CDR1 is MGHRA and CDR2 is YSYEKL in the germline V gene. The length of the CDR3 is 18 residues. Trimming removed 1 base from V and 2 bases from J; junction bases left unmatched: 13. As DNA, the CDR3 is TGCGCCAGCAGCCAAGGACCCTCCGGGGGGAGCGGGCAAGAGACCCAGTACTTC. It yields the protein CASSQGPSGGSGQETQYF.

The chain uses TRBV5-1 and TRBJ1-5, with 7 nucleotides matching TRBD1. CDR3 length: 14 amino acids. Trimming cost V 1 base and J 4 bases; bases outside gene matches: 2. The V gene's germline CDR1 is SGHRS and CDR2 YFSETQ. The CDR3 nucleotides read TGCGCCAGCAGCTTGACAGGGGAAAATCAGCCCCAGCATTTT. Translating gives CASSLTGENQPQHF. Complete variable domain (other parts from reference TRBV5-1 and TRBJ1-5): KAGVTQTPRYLIKTRGQQVTLSCSPISGHRSVSWYQQTPGQGLQFLFEYFSETQRNKGNFPGRFSGRQFSNSRSEMNVSTLELGDSALYLCASSLTGENQPQHFGDGTRLSIL.

The chain has TRBV5-1 and TRBJ2-1; possible D gene TRBD2, 5 bases. Germline V gives CDR1 SGHRS, CDR2 YFSETQ. This CDR3 comprises 15 residues. V was pared by 4 bases and J by 9 bases, with 20 bases between. CDR3: CASSGSPSAQAEQFF. The CDR3 DNA follows: TGCGCCAGCAGCGGGAGTCCGTCGGCACAAGCTGAGCAGTTCTTC.

The chain couples TRBV28 to TRBJ2-2; tentatively, D is TRBD2 (6 bases). The CDR3 is 14 residues long. From germline, CDR1 is MDHEN and CDR2 SYDVKM. Trimming took off 6 bases at V and 7 bases at J, with 15 bases between the two ends. The CDR3 coding sequence is TGTGCCAGCAGCCAAATGGAGGGGTACGGGGAGCTGTTTTTT. This encodes CASSQMEGYGELFF.

In this sample, this clone turned up a few times. CDR3 loop: CASSLSGQGDNSPLHF. The CDR3 DNA is TGTGCCAGCAGTTTATCTGGACAGGGAGATAATTCACCCCTCCACTTT. The chain joins TRBV28 to TRBJ1-6; the match to TRBD1 covers 8 bases. The junction had 4 bases not matched to a gene; V was cut back by 1 base and J by 5 bases. Germline values: CDR1 MDHEN, CDR2 SYDVKM. The CDR3 is made up of 16 amino acids. The complete variable domain, with remaining parts taken from reference TRBV28 and TRBJ1-6, reads DVKVTQSSRYLVKRTGEKVFLECVQDMDHENMFWYRQDPGLGLRLIYFSYDVKMKEKGDIPEGYSVSREKKERFSLILESASTNQTSMYLCASSLSGQGDNSPLHFGNGTRLTVT.

J is TRBJ2-3 and V is TRBV27; D is ambiguous. The CDR3 has 17 residues. With 4 bases removed from V and 1 base from J, the gap between germline ends came to 18 bases. Per the germline V gene, CDR1 is MNHEY and CDR2 is SMNVEV (reference sequence). The CDR3 nucleotides are TGTGCCAGCAGTTCCTCGCGAGGCGCCTCTCGCACAGATACGCAGTATTTT. It encodes CASSSSRGASRTDTQYF.

This chain uses TRBV2 with TRBJ2-1; 12 bases are a match to TRBD2. The CDR3 covers 16 residues. V shed 5 bases and J 9 bases; nucleotides not matched to a gene: 11. Germline V CDR1 and CDR2: SNHLY, FYNNEI. The CDR3 nucleotides read TGTGCCAGCAGTTTACCTTCTAGCGGGGGGGCTGGTGAGCAGTTCTTC. Translating gives CASSLPSSGGAGEQFF.

V usage is TRBV5-4 and J usage is TRBJ2-1; tentative D call: TRBD2 (6 bases). The V gene lost 2 bases and the J gene lost 14 bases, with 14 bases spanning the gap. Germline V gene sequence: CDR1 SGHNT, CDR2 YYREEE (reference sequence). The CDR3 extends over 12 amino acids. CDR3 sequence reads: CASSFQVREKFF. The CDR3 region has the DNA TGTGCCAGCAGCTTTCAAGTCCGGGAGAAGTTCTTC.

The V and J genes are TRBV6-6 and TRBJ2-2; 8 bases are shared with TRBD1. CDR3 size: 13 residues. Germline V gives CDR1 MNHNY, CDR2 SVGAGI (reference sequence). V was pared by 5 bases and J by 6 bases, with 2 bases of the junction left unmatched. The CDR3 loop reads CASSRQGPGELFF. The CDR3 coding sequence is TGTGCCAGCAGTCGACAGGGGCCCGGGGAGCTGTTTTTT.

CDR3 in DNA: TGTGCCAGCACCGGACAGGGTACCTACGAGCAGTACTTC. Amino acids: CASTGQGTYEQYF. The rearrangement joins TRBV7-9 to TRBJ2-7; the match to TRBD1 covers 8 bases. V shed 7 bases, J shed 2 bases, and the junction held 4 bases outside the gene matches. The CDR3 is 13 residues long. In germline, CDR1 is SEHNR, CDR2 FQNEAQ (reference sequence).

The chain combines TRBV13 with TRBJ1-5; the match to TRBD1 covers 8 bases. Trimming at V came to 5 bases and at J to 2 bases, leaving 5 bases not matched to a gene. The CDR3 has 15 amino acids. Germline V gene lookup returns CDR1 PRHDT and CDR2 FYEKMQ (reference sequence). The CDR3 nucleotides read TGTGCCAGCAGCAGCAGGGGGCCGGGCAATCAGCCCCAGCATTTT. This codes for CASSSRGPGNQPQHF.

The table lists this clone with a count of one. The chain links TRBV11-3 to TRBJ1-1; tentatively, D is TRBD1 (6 bases). The CDR3 extends over 15 amino acids. The V end was cut by 1 base, the J end by 3 bases, with 12 bases between. Germline-derived CDR1 and CDR2 are SGHNT and YENEEA. CDR3 sequence (DNA): TGTGCCAGCAGCTTAGCCATTACAGGGCACACTGAAGCTTTCTTT. Amino acid sequence: CASSLAITGHTEAFF.

The CDR3 is CASSLEDRGLGEQYF. CDR3 bases: TGCGCCAGCAGCTTGGAGGACAGGGGGCTCGGCGAGCAGTACTTC. The rearrangement uses TRBV5-1 and TRBJ2-5, with 11 nucleotides matching TRBD1. The J call could be wrong; TRBJ2-7 is a better fit for the DNA end. CDR3 size: 15 residues. The germline V gene encodes CDR1 SGHRS and CDR2 YFSETQ.

V is TRBV7-9 and J is TRBJ2-1; no clear D gene. The CDR3 runs 14 residues. The V and J ends lost 2 bases and 4 bases respectively, with 9 bases between them. Germline CDR1 and CDR2: SEHNR and FQNEAQ (reference sequence). The CDR3, as DNA: TGTGCCAGCAGCTTATTAGTCGAATACAATGAGCAGTTCTTC. Amino acid sequence: CASSLLVEYNEQFF.

The chain is built from TRBV18 and TRBJ2-2; possibly TRBD2 for D (6 bases). Trimming took off 2 bases at V and 6 bases at J, with 10 bases between the two ends. Per germline, CDR1 KGHSH and CDR2 LQKENI. The CDR3 covers 14 residues. In DNA form, the CDR3 reads TGTGCCAGCTCACCAAGCAGGGAGGCCGGGGAGCTGTTTTTT. As protein: CASSPSREAGELFF.

J is TRBJ1-2 and V is TRBV6-1; D not certain. V dropped 3 bases and J dropped 3 bases, with 11 bases sitting between them. CDR1 MNHNS and CDR2 SASEGT come from the germline V gene. The CDR3 covers 14 residues. The CDR3 spells CASSEIEGHYGYTF. In DNA form, the CDR3 reads TGTGCCAGCAGTGAGATCGAGGGTCACTATGGCTACACCTTC.

The gene calls are TRBV18 and TRBJ1-5; a weak D match, TRBD1 (6 bases). Per the germline V gene, CDR1 is KGHSH and CDR2 is LQKENI. The CDR3 has 14 amino acids. V was cut by 2 bases and J by 10 bases, with 15 bases left in between. The CDR3 bases are TGTGCCAGCTCACCAGCTAACAGGGAGACTCCCCAGCATTTT. Its translation is CASSPANRETPQHF.

The chain has TRBV28 and TRBJ1-2, with a possible D match to TRBD1 (6 bases). The CDR3 runs to 14 residues. The V end lost 10 bases, the J end lost 7 bases, and 22 bases lay between the germline ends. Germline V gene data show CDR1 as MDHEN and CDR2 as SYDVKM. CDR3 region: CATLKQGSVFGYTF. The CDR3 coding sequence is TGTGCCACCCTAAAACAGGGTAGCGTGTTTGGCTACACCTTC.

The chain has TRBV12-5 and TRBJ1-5; D possibly corresponds to TRBD1 (5 bases). The ends were cut back, 9 bases at V and 7 bases at J, with 19 bases in the middle. Looked up from germline, CDR1 is LGHNT and CDR2 is FRNRAP. The CDR3 extends over 14 amino acids. Written as DNA, the CDR3 is TGTGCTAGCTCCCACCAGGGTTTTAGGCAGCCCCAGCATTTT. As protein: CASSHQGFRQPQHF.

The chain has TRBV27 and TRBJ1-2, with a possible D match to TRBD1 (5 bases). V was shortened by 5 bases and J by 5 bases, with 9 bases between the two germline ends. The CDR3 runs 12 residues. Germline V gene data show CDR1 as MNHEY and CDR2 as SMNVEV (reference sequence). CDR3: CASSPQGYGYTF. The CDR3 DNA reads as TGTGCCAGCAGTCCGCAGGGATATGGCTACACCTTC.

The chain is built from TRBV28 and TRBJ2-1; 10 positions agree with TRBD2. The germline CDR1 and CDR2 sequences are MDHEN and SYDVKM. The CDR3 consists of 17 residues. V lost 5 bases to trimming and J lost 6 bases; unmatched junction nucleotides: 13. The CDR3: CASSTRSGGDSVNEQFF. The CDR3 DNA sequence: TGTGCCAGCAGTACCAGAAGCGGGGGGGATTCGGTCAATGAGCAGTTCTTC.